A selection of T cell receptor beta chains follows, all from one sample in a study of blood T cell repertoires in COVID-19. Measured with immunoSEQ multiplex PCR; TCRdb has only the in-frame clones, and not every one. The sample holds some 70,000 clones, about 70% seen once. Sequenced: peripheral blood. These TCRs come from a man in his 60s with acute or convalescent COVID-19. Both conserved end residues are part of each CDR3. Each record gives: V gene, D gene, clone size, J gene, CDR3 protein, CDR3 DNA. D genes are given only for firm matches. Clone size, where shown, is once, few, many, or a class for clones that have expanded.

>TRBV28|TRBD2|-|TRBJ2-5
CASSLGGRAGETQYF
TGTGCCAGCAGTTTAGGCGGGAGGGCCGGTGAGACCCAGTACTTC
>TRBV19|-|-|TRBJ1-2
CASSTTGYYGYTF
TGTGCCAGTAGTACCACAGGGTATTATGGCTACACCTTC
>TRBV7-2|-|-|TRBJ1-1
CASSLAGLGGTEAFF
TGTGCCAGCAGCTTAGCGGGACTGGGCGGCACTGAAGCTTTCTTT
>TRBV19|TRBD1|-|TRBJ1-2
CASRGTGDGYGYTF
TGTGCCAGTAGGGGGACAGGGGACGGCTATGGCTACACCTTC
>TRBV9|-|few|TRBJ2-1
CASSVDPEGGEQFF
TGTGCCAGCAGCGTAGATCCGGAGGGAGGTGAGCAGTTCTTC
>TRBV10-3|TRBD1|-|TRBJ1-2
CAIISDREYGYTF
TGTGCCATCATTTCGGACAGGGAATATGGCTACACCTTC
>TRBV19|TRBD2|-|TRBJ2-1
CASRLTSGRNNEQFF
TGTGCCAGTAGGCTGACTAGCGGGAGAAACAATGAGCAGTTCTTC
>TRBV3-1/TRBV3-2|-|few|TRBJ2-1
CASSQANNEQFF
TGTGCCAGCAGCCAAGCCAACAATGAGCAGTTCTTC
>TRBV10-3|TRBD1|-|TRBJ1-1
CAISATGGAGPTEAFF
TGTGCCATCAGTGCGACAGGGGGCGCAGGACCTACTGAAGCTTTCTTT
>TRBV2|-|-|TRBJ1-6
CASNPGISNSPLHF
TGTGCCAGCAACCCAGGCATTTCTAATTCACCCCTCCACTTT
>TRBV7-2|-|few|TRBJ1-2
CASSPSWQGHYGYTF
TGTGCCAGCAGCCCAAGTTGGCAGGGTCACTATGGCTACACCTTC
>TRBV24-1|TRBD1|-|TRBJ2-3
CATEDRDNTDTQYF
TGTGCCACAGAAGACAGGGACAACACAGATACGCAGTATTTT
>TRBV10-3|-|-|TRBJ2-3
CAIKYSSSTDTQYF
TGTGCCATCAAGTACAGCTCTAGCACAGATACGCAGTATTTT
>TRBV7-7|TRBD2|few|TRBJ2-1
CASSSSGAPYNEQFF
TGTGCCAGCAGCTCTAGCGGGGCTCCCTACAATGAGCAGTTCTTC
>TRBV7-8|TRBD1|-|TRBJ1-2
CASTYSGGAVYGYTF
TGTGCCAGCACCTATTCAGGGGGCGCCGTCTATGGCTACACCTTC
>TRBV6-1|-|-|TRBJ1-1
CASRGGGDTEAFF
TGTGCCAGCAGGGGCGGGGGCGACACTGAAGCTTTCTTT
>TRBV27|-|-|TRBJ1-3
CASAWSSGNTIYF
TGTGCCAGTGCTTGGAGCTCTGGAAACACCATATATTTT
>TRBV2|-|-|TRBJ2-3
CASRRVTDTQYF
TGTGCCAGCAGACGCGTCACAGATACGCAGTATTTT
>TRBV7-2|-|-|TRBJ2-1
CASSLILTAYNEQFF
TGTGCCAGCAGCTTAATACTAACCGCGTACAATGAGCAGTTCTTC
>TRBV19|-|-|TRBJ2-1
CASSIAWGDNEQFF
TGTGCCAGTAGTATAGCCTGGGGAGACAATGAGCAGTTCTTC
>TRBV5-1|TRBD1|few|TRBJ2-2
CASRRTGEGGELFF
TGCGCCAGCCGCCGGACAGGGGAAGGCGGGGAGCTGTTTTTT
>TRBV19|TRBD1|-|TRBJ2-6
CASSRDPTGLGANVLTF
TGTGCCAGTAGCCGCGACCCGACAGGGCTCGGGGCCAACGTCCTGACTTTC
>TRBV10-3|TRBD2|-|TRBJ2-7
CAISSTSRNYEQYF
TGTGCCATCAGTTCGACTAGCCGAAACTACGAGCAGTACTTC
>TRBV11-3|-|-|TRBJ2-1
CASSWGRSYNEQFF
TGTGCCAGCAGCTGGGGGCGCTCCTACAATGAGCAGTTCTTC
>TRBV9|TRBD2|-|TRBJ2-5
CASSQITGTSQETQYF
TGTGCCAGCAGCCAAATTACCGGGACTAGTCAGGAGACCCAGTACTTC
>TRBV18|-|-|TRBJ1-3
CASSPMGSFGNTIYF
TGTGCCAGCTCACCAATGGGCTCATTCGGAAACACCATATATTTT
>TRBV2|-|-|TRBJ2-7
CASTQGNHEQYF
TGTGCCAGCACTCAGGGGAACCACGAGCAGTACTTC
>TRBV30|-|-|TRBJ1-2
CASRDGEDYGYTF
TGTGCCAGCCGAGACGGGGAGGATTATGGCTACACCTTC
>TRBV3-1/TRBV3-2|-|-|TRBJ2-5
CASSQGQVRDQYF
TGTGCCAGCAGCCAAGGCCAGGTTCGGGACCAGTACTTC